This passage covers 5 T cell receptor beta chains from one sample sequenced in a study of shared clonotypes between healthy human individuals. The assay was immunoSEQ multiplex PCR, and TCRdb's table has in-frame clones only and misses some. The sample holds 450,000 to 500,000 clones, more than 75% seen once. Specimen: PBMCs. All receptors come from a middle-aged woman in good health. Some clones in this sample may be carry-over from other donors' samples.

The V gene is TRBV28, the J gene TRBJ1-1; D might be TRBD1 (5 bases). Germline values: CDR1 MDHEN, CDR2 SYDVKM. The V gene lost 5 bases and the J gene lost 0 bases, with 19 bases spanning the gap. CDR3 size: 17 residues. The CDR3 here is CASSPTIGATMNTEAFF. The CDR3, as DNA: TGTGCCAGCAGTCCTACTATAGGGGCGACAATGAACACTGAAGCTTTCTTT.

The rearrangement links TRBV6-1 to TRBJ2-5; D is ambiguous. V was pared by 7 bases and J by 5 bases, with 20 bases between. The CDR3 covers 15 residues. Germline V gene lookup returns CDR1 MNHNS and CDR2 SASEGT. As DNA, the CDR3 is TGTGCCAGCACTCCAATCCTTCCTATTGGGGAGACCCAGTACTTC. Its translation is CASTPILPIGETQYF.

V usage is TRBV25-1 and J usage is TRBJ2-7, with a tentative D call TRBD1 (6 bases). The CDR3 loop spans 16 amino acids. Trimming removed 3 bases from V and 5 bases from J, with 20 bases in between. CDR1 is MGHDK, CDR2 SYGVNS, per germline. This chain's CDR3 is CASSDPRRDIFNEQYF. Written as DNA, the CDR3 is TGTGCCAGCAGTGATCCTCGACGGGACATCTTCAACGAGCAGTACTTC.

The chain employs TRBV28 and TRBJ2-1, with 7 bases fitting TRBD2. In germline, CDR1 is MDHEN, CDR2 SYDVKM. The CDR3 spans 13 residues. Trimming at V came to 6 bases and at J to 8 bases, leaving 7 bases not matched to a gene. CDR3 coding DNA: TGTGCCAGCAGCCGGACTAGTCTCGATGAGCAGTTCTTC. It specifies CASSRTSLDEQFF.

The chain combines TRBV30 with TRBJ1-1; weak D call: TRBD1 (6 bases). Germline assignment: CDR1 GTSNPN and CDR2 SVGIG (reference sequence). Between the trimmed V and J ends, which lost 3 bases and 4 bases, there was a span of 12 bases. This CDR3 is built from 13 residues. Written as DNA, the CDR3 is TGTGCCTGGAGGTACAGGGTTGCCACTGAAGCTTTCTTT. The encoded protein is CAWRYRVATEAFF.